A single TCR beta chain is shown here with its context. Its antigen is unidentified. Here immunoSEQ multiplex PCR was the method, and the copy in TCRdb shows in-frame clones only, minus some. The data hold roughly 67,000 clones, with around four fifths observed a single time. This entry belongs to a study of T cell responses to AZD1222 COVID-19 vaccine. Study background: Second-dose intervals near 4 or 12 weeks were combined.

V was clipped by 3 bases and J by 5 bases, with 23 bases between them. Per germline, CDR1 DFQATT and CDR2 SNEGSKA (reference sequence). The CDR3 runs to 18 residues. Study-wide results and limits: Rises in breadth and depth of Spike-specific TCRs came after two AZD1222 doses.

The receptor was isolated from an adult in good health. Sequenced material: peripheral blood, taken on day 0 of AZD1222 vaccination. V is TRBV20-1 and J is TRBJ1-6; weak D call: TRBD1 (6 bases). CDR3 DNA: TGCAGTGCTAGTACGACAGTCAGTAACAGGGACGATAATTCACCCCTCCACTTT. It encodes CSASTTVSNRDDNSPLHF.